This T cell receptor beta chain was captured in a study of blood T cell repertoires in COVID-19. The overall study: Acute and convalescent COVID-19 samples came from the United States, Italy and Spain. PBMCs, B-cell-depleted T cells, or T cells were the source of the cDNA or gDNA that made up the material.

The length of the CDR3 is 13 residues. Trimming cost V 1 base and J 10 bases, with 13 bases left between them. CDR1 is SGHAT, CDR2 FQNNGV, per germline. Authors' data handling: It was from reference gene primer amplification that nucleated cell counts were estimated. The method was immunoSEQ multiplex PCR; TCRdb's version includes in-frame clones alone and lacks a portion of them. Clone size and the V and J calls come from that table; the DNA yielded D and trimming. The table includes 55,000 to 80,000 clones, 65% to 85% detected once. The chain uses TRBV11-2 and TRBJ1-2; D uncertain. This sequence was found in a woman aged 80 or over with active or convalescent COVID-19. Sequenced input: peripheral blood. As DNA, the CDR3 is TGTGCCAGCAGCTTAGTGGCGGACCGGGACTACACCTTC. Translated: CASSLVADRDYTF.